This T cell receptor beta chain was retrieved from a study of tumor T cells in aggressive B-cell lymphoma. TCRdb's copy holds only in-frame clones and misses some; the assay was immunoSEQ multiplex PCR. There are approximately 1,200 clones in the sample; roughly 84% occur only once, and 9.5% to 13% lies in the top ten. V lost 3 bases and J lost 1, with 28 bases in between. Germline loops: CDR1 SGDLS, CDR2 YYNGEE. This CDR3 comprises 21 residues. The chain employs TRBV9 and TRBJ2-2; weak D call: TRBD2 (6 bases). Sequenced: tumor tissue. This TCR came from an adult with diffuse large B cell lymphoma. The CDR3 DNA reads as TGTGCCAGCAGCGGACGCCCGACCGGGACCCCGCGAGCGGGGAACACCGGGGAGCTGTTTTTT. This translates into CASSGRPTGTPRAGNTGELFF.